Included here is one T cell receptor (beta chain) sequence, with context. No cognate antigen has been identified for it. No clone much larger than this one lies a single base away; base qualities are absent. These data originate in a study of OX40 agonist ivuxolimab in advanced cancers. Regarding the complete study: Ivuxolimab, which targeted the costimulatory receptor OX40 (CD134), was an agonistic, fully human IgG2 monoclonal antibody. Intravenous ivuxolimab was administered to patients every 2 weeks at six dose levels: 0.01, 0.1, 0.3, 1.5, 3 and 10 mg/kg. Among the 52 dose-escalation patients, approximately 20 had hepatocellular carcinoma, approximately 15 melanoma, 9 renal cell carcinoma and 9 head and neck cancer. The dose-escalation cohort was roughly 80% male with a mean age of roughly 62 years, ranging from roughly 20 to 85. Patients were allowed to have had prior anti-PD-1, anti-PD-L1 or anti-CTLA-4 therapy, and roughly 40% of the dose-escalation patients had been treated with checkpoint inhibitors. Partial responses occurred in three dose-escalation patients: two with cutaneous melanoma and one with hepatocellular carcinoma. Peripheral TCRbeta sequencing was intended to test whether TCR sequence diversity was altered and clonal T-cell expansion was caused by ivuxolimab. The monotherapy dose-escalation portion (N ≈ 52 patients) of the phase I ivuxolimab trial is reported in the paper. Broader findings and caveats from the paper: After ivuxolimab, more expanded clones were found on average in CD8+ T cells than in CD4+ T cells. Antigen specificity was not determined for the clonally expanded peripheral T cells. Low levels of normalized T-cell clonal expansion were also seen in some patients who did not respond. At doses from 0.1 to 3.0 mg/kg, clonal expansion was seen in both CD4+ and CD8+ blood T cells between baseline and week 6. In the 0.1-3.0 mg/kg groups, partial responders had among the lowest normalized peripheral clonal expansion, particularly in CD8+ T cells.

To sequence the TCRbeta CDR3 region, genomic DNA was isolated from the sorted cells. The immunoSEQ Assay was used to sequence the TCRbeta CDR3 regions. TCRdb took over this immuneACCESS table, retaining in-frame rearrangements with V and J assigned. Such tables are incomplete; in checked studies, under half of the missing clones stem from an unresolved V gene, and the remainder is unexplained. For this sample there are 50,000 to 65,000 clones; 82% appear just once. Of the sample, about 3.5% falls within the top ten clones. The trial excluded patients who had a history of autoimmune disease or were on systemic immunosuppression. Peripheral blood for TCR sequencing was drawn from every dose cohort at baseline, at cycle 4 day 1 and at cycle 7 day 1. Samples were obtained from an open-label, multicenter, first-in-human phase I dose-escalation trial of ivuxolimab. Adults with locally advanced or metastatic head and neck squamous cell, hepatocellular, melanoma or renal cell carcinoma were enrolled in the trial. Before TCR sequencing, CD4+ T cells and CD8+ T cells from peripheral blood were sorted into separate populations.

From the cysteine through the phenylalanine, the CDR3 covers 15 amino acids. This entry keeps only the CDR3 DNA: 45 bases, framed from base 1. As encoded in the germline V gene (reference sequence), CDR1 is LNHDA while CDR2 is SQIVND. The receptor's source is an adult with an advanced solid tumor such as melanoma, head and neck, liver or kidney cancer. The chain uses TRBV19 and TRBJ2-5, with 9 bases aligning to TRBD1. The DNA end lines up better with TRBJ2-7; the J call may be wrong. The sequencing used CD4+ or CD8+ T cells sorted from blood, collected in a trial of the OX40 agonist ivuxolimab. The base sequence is TGTGCCAGTAGTAGGGGGACAGGGTTGTCCTACGAGCAGTACTTC. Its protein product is CASSRGTGLSYEQYF.